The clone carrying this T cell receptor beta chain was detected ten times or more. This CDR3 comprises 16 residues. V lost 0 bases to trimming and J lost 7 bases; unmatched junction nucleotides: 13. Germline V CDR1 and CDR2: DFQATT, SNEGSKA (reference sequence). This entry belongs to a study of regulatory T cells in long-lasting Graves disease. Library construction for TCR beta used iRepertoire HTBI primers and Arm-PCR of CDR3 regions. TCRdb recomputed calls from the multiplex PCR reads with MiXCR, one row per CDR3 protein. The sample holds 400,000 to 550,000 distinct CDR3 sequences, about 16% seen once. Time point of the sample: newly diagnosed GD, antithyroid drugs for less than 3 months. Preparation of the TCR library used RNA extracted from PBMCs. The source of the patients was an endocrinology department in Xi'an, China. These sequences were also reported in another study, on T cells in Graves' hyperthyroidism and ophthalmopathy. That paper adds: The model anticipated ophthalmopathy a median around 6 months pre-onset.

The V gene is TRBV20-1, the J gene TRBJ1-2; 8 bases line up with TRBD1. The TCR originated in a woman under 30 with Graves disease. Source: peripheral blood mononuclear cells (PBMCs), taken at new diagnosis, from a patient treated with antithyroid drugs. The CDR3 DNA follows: TGCAGTGCTAGAGATTCACGGCCAGGGGGCGCCTCTGGCTACACCTTC. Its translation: CSARDSRPGGASGYTF.